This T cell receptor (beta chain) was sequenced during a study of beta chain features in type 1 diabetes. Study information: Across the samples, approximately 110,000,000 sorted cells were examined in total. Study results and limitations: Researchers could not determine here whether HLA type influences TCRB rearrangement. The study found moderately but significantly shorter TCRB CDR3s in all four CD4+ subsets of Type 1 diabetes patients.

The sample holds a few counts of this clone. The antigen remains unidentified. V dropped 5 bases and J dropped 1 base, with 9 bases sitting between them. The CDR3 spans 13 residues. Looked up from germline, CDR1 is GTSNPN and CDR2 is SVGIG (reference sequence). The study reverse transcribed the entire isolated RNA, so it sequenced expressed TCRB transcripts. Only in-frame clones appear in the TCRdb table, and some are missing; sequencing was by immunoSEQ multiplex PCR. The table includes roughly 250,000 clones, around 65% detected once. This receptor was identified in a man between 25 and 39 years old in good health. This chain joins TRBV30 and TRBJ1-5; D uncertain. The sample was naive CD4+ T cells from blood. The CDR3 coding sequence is TGTGCCTGGTCAGAATTGAGCAATCAGCCCCAGCATTTT. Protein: CAWSELSNQPQHF.